These 13 T cell receptor beta chains were sequenced from one sample in a study of blood T cell repertoires in COVID-19. Generated by immunoSEQ multiplex PCR, the TCRdb table keeps only in-frame clones and is missing some. The table has 68,000 or so clones, roughly 88% seen once. The sample was peripheral blood. These TCRs come from a man aged 50 to 59 with COVID-19, enrolled during active disease.

The chain is built from TRBV5-1 and TRBJ2-7; 9 bases agree with TRBD2. J lost 7 bases, V lost 0 bases, and 11 bases had no gene match. The CDR3 covers 16 residues. Germline CDR1 reads SGHRS; CDR2 reads YFSETQ. The CDR3 region is CASSLGVVAGALEQYF. The CDR3 nucleotides are TGCGCCAGCAGCTTGGGCGTGGTAGCGGGGGCCCTTGAGCAGTACTTC.

The chain joins TRBV7-3 to TRBJ2-1; the match to TRBD2 covers 9 bases. The junction had 9 bases not matched to a gene; V was cut back by 5 bases and J by 13 bases. The CDR3 covers 13 residues. Germline values: CDR1 SGHTA, CDR2 FQGTGA. CDR3: CASSRSSGSPQFF. Here the CDR3 DNA reads TGTGCCAGCAGCCGAAGTAGCGGGAGCCCCCAGTTCTTC.

This clone showed up just once. The chain couples TRBV23-1 to TRBJ2-2, with 8 bases fitting TRBD2. TRBV23-1 counts as an open reading frame of uncertain function. CDR3 length: 13 amino acids. Trimming removed 9 bases from V and 4 bases from J; junction bases left unmatched: 4. For the CDR3, the DNA is TGCGCCAGTCCCCGGGGGGGCACCGGGGAGCTGTTTTTT. It yields the protein CASPRGGTGELFF.

DNA of the CDR3: TGTGCCAGCAGCTTAGGCCTTGGGGGGGCGACTGAAGCTTTCTTT. Residues: CASSLGLGGATEAFF. This chain connects TRBV13 to TRBJ1-1, with D perhaps matching TRBD1 (6 bases). Trimming took off 0 bases at V and 5 bases at J, with 13 bases between the two ends. The CDR3 extends over 15 amino acids. Germline loops: CDR1 PRHDT, CDR2 FYEKMQ (reference sequence).

The chain is built from TRBV28 and TRBJ2-7; TRBD1 aligns across 8 bases. Germline CDR1 reads MDHEN; CDR2 reads SYDVKM. Trimming at V came to 3 bases and at J to 2 bases, leaving 6 bases not matched to a gene. The CDR3 runs to 15 residues. In DNA form, the CDR3 reads TGTGCCAGCAGTTTCGGGACAGGTATAGCCTACGAGCAGTACTTC. Protein product: CASSFGTGIAYEQYF.

The chain couples TRBV25-1 to TRBJ2-7; TRBD1 matches at 8 bases. The CDR3 runs to 14 residues. Germline V gene data show CDR1 as MGHDK and CDR2 as SYGVNS. After removal of 4 bases from V and 7 bases from J, the junction contained 9 bases not matched to a gene. This CDR3 reads CASSAGAGGGEQYF. CDR3 nucleotides: TGTGCCAGCAGTGCGGGGGCAGGGGGCGGGGAGCAGTACTTC.

This clone was seen once. The chain uses TRBV25-1 and TRBJ2-7, with unresolved D. The germline V gene has CDR1 MGHDK and CDR2 SYGVNS. This CDR3 has 15 amino acids. Trimming stripped 6 bases from V and 2 bases from J, with 17 bases between. CDR3 in DNA: TGTGCCAGCAGAGACCCTACCAGGCAAACCTACGAGCAGTACTTC. Residues: CASRDPTRQTYEQYF.

A word on this clone: This specimen includes other DNA sequences encoding the same CDR3. The genes are TRBV19 and TRBJ2-1, with 9 bases aligning to TRBD2. Germline CDR1 LNHDA, CDR2 SQIVND (reference sequence). The trim removed 6 bases at V and 1 base at J, leaving 4 bases unmatched. The CDR3 runs 15 residues. The CDR3, as DNA: TGTGCCAGTAGGACTAGCGGACCTTCCTACAATGAGCAGTTCTTC. Protein sequence: CASRTSGPSYNEQFF.

The rearrangement joins TRBV9 to TRBJ2-6; D gene unclear. The length of the CDR3 is 15 residues. Germline V gene sequence: CDR1 SGDLS, CDR2 YYNGEE. Trimming cost V 0 bases and J 2 bases, with 6 bases left between them. This chain's CDR3 is CASSVASTGANVLTF. DNA of the CDR3: TGTGCCAGCAGCGTAGCTAGTACTGGGGCCAACGTCCTGACTTTC.

The V call is TRBV7-9, the J call TRBJ2-7; maybe TRBD2 (6 bases). The V end was cut by 5 bases, the J end by 0 bases, with 14 bases between. CDR3 size: 15 residues. Germline-derived CDR1 and CDR2 are SEHNR and FQNEAQ (reference sequence). In DNA, the CDR3 is TGTGCCAGCAGCGCAGGGACTCCCAACTCCTACGAGCAGTACTTC. The encoded protein is CASSAGTPNSYEQYF. Combining the CDR3 with reference TRBV7-9 and TRBJ2-7 gives the whole variable domain DTGVSQNPRHKITKRGQNVTFRCDPISEHNRLYWYRQTLGQGPEFLTYFQNEAQLEKSRLLSDRFSAERPKGSFSTLEIQRTEQGDSAMYLCASSAGTPNSYEQYFGPGTRLTVT.

V and J are TRBV10-1 and TRBJ1-5; the match to TRBD1 covers 7 bases. The junction had 11 bases not matched to a gene; V was cut back by 7 bases and J by 2 bases. Germline V lookup: CDR1 WNHNN, CDR2 SYGVQD (reference sequence). The CDR3 loop spans 16 amino acids. The CDR3 region is CASTRLDRAGNQPQHF. The CDR3 DNA sequence: TGCGCCAGCACAAGACTCGACAGGGCGGGCAATCAGCCCCAGCATTTT.

This clone was recorded once. This chain uses TRBV21-1 with TRBJ1-6; the table's TRBD1 call for D was not verified on the DNA. TRBV21-1 is noted as a pseudogene. This CDR3 spans 17 amino acids. CDR3 residues: CASSNRTGKDKHSPLHF. As DNA, the CDR3 is TGTGCCAGCAGCAACCGGACAGGGAAGGATAAGCATTCACCCCTCCACTTT.

The rearrangement joins TRBV5-1 to TRBJ1-2, with 9 nucleotides matching TRBD1. The germline V gene has CDR1 SGHRS and CDR2 YFSETQ. This CDR3 region has 16 residues. Germline trimming cut 0 bases from V and 5 bases from J; bases unmatched to any gene: 8. The CDR3 DNA follows: TGCGCCAGCAGCTTGGCCGAGGGACAGGGTACTTATGGCTACACCTTC. Residues: CASSLAEGQGTYGYTF.